The source of this TCR beta chain is a study of cytomegalovirus exposure and HLA in healthy donors. Germline V CDR1 and CDR2: GTSNPN, SVGIG (reference sequence). This CDR3 spans 11 amino acids. Trimming cost V 8 bases and J 8 bases, with 12 bases left between them. Donors had nominal health at sampling but likely had unrecorded immune exposures. Primers: 60 Vbeta forward and 13 Jbeta reverse. Clones were sequenced by immunoSEQ multiplex PCR, and TCRdb holds only the in-frame ones, with some missing. The repertoire has some 87,000 clones, just under 70% of them found once; the top ten carry approximately 16%. On this clone itself: Antigen: not known.

General study results and limits: Rarity held for most TCR sequences, but there were some public TCRs that occurred in many donors. Accurate prediction of HLA-A and HLA-B alleles (for most subjects) was reportedly achieved from TCR beta sequences. A later analysis showed HLA-associated TCR beta chains outstripping equally common others in clonal expansion.

The chain recombines TRBV30 with TRBJ1-4; D is unresolved. The clonotype originates from a woman between 50 and 59 years old in good health and CMV-seropositive. The sequenced material came from PBMCs. CDR3 nucleotides: TGTGCCCTAGTCAAGAGGGAAAAACTGTTTTTT. This gives the protein CALVKREKLFF. The whole variable domain, remainder taken from reference TRBV30 and TRBJ1-4, is SQTIHQWPATLVQPVGSPLSLECTVEGTSNPNLYWYRQAAGRGLQLLFYSVGIGQISSEVPQNLSASRPQDRQFILSSKKLLLSDSGFYLCALVKREKLFFGSGTQLSVL.